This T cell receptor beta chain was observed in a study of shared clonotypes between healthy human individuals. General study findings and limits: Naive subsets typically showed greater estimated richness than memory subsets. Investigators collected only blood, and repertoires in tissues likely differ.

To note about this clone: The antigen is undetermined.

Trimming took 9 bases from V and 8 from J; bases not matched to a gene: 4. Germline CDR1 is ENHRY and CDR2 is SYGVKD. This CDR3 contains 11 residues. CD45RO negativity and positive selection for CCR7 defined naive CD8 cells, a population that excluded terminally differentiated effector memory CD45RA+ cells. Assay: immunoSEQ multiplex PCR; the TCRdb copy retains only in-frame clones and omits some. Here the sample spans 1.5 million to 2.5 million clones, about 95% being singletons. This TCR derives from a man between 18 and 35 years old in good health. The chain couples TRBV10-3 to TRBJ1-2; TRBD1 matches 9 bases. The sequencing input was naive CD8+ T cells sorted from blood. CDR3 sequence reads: CAITGGEGYTF. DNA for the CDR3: TGTGCCATAACAGGGGGCGAGGGCTACACCTTC.